Following are 27 T cell receptor beta chains from one sample sequenced in a study of blood T cells in healthy people across ages. A second PCR of roughly 7 to 11 cycles used a sample-barcoded 5' primer and a J-beta primer mix. TCRdb itself ran the 5' RACE reads through MiXCR, one entry per CDR3 protein. The sample has over a million distinct CDR3 sequences; more than 40% are singletons. Sequences were obtained from blood. These receptors were obtained from a woman aged 60-75 years in good health.

V is TRBV12-3 or TRBV12-4 and J is TRBJ2-1, with TRBD2 identical over 13 bases. The CDR3 is 15 residues long. Trimming took 6 bases from V and 9 from J; bases not matched to a gene: 8. The CDR3 loop is CASRRTSGSWVEQFF. CDR3 nucleotide sequence: TGTGCCAGCAGACGGACTAGCGGGAGTTGGGTTGAGCAGTTCTTC.

This clonotype turned up a few times. This chain connects TRBV20-1 to TRBJ2-7; TRBD2 agrees at 12 bases. The ends lost 4 bases at V and 5 bases at J; junction bases unmatched: 6. Per germline, CDR1 DFQATT and CDR2 SNEGSKA (reference sequence). CDR3 length: 14 residues. This chain's CDR3 is CSATTSGSRDEQYF. The CDR3 DNA reads TGCAGTGCTACGACTAGCGGGAGTAGGGACGAGCAGTACTTC.

Worth noting for this clonotype: Given a much more abundant clone one base away, this may be a read error. This chain uses TRBV12-3 or TRBV12-4 with TRBJ2-6; 7 bases map to TRBD2. The CDR3 runs 16 residues. For the CDR3, the DNA is TGTACCAGCAGTGACGGCGGGAGACCTGGGGCCAACGTCCTGACTTTC. It codes for CTSSDGGRPGANVLTF.

This rearrangement joins TRBV6-1 to TRBJ2-1; possibly TRBD1 or TRBD2 for D (5 bases each). This CDR3 has 12 amino acids. Germline CDR1 and CDR2: MNHNS and SASEGT. V was trimmed by 11 bases and J by 6 bases, leaving 14 bases between them. CDR3: CAVRDGPNEQFF. The DNA for the CDR3 is TGTGCCGTTAGGGACGGACCCAATGAGCAGTTCTTC.

The CDR3 coding sequence is TGTGCCAGCAGTCCTTCTCGACAGGGCACCGGGGAGCTGTTTTTT. It translates to CASSPSRQGTGELFF. This chain joins TRBV12-3 or TRBV12-4 and TRBJ2-2; 7 positions agree with TRBD1. This CDR3 region has 15 residues. V trimming: 5 bases; J trimming: 4 bases; junction bases outside the gene matches: 7.

In its sample, this clonotype was seen a few times. The CDR3: CASSAWRTEQYF. CDR3 DNA sequence: TGTGCCAGCAGTGCGTGGCGGACCGAGCAGTACTTC. The genes are TRBV27 and TRBJ2-7; D not certain. Trimming removed 5 bases from V and 6 bases from J, with 11 bases in between. CDR1 and CDR2 from the germline V gene are MNHEY and SMNVEV (reference sequence). This CDR3 spans 12 amino acids.

This clonotype was seen a few times. The J gene is TRBJ2-1, the V gene TRBV20-1; D gene uncertain. Between the trimmed V and J ends, which lost 3 bases and 7 bases, there was a span of 7 bases. This CDR3 has 11 residues. CDR1 and CDR2 (germline): DFQATT, SNEGSKA (reference sequence). The DNA for the CDR3 is TGCAGTGCTAGGGTAGTAAATGAGCAGTTCTTC. Protein product: CSARVVNEQFF.

The CDR3 coding sequence is TGTGCCAGCAGCGCCCGACTAGTGTCCTACAATGAGCAGTTCTTC. Amino acids: CASSARLVSYNEQFF. This sequence joins TRBV9 and TRBJ2-1; possible D gene TRBD2, 6 bases. Germline V gene lookup returns CDR1 SGDLS and CDR2 YYNGEE. Trimming shortened V by 3 bases and J by 1 base, and 11 bases separated the two germline ends. The CDR3 contains 15 residues.

This clonotype has more than one count but fewer than ten. The chain joins TRBV6-1 to TRBJ1-6; 8 bases align to TRBD1. The J segment lost 0 bases and the V segment lost 5 bases, leaving 18 bases of the junction unmatched. Germline CDR1 reads MNHNS; CDR2 reads SASEGT. This CDR3 contains 21 residues. The CDR3 DNA follows: TGTGCCAGCAGTCTTTACCCAGGGGGCGCATTGGGAAGCTCCTATAATTCACCCCTCCACTTT. As protein: CASSLYPGGALGSSYNSPLHF.

The gene calls are TRBV15 and TRBJ1-1, with 7 positions matching TRBD1. This CDR3 has 15 residues. The ends lost 0 bases at V and 1 base at J; junction bases unmatched: 2. Germline V gives CDR1 LNHNV, CDR2 YYDKDF (reference sequence). The CDR3 bases are TGTGCCACCAGCAGAGATCGGGACAGGAACACTGAAGCTTTCTTT. It encodes CATSRDRDRNTEAFF.

This clonotype occurred once. The CDR3 sequence is CASSVGQGAGQPQHF. The CDR3 DNA follows: TGCGCCAGCAGCGTCGGACAGGGGGCAGGTCAGCCCCAGCATTTT. V is TRBV5-1 and J is TRBJ1-5; TRBD1 agrees at 11 bases. V lost 4 bases, J lost 6 bases, and 6 bases stayed unmatched. The CDR3 totals 15 residues. Germline values: CDR1 SGHRS, CDR2 YFSETQ. Full variable domain (remainder filled in from reference TRBV5-1 and TRBJ1-5): KAGVTQTPRYLIKTRGQQVTLSCSPISGHRSVSWYQQTPGQGLQFLFEYFSETQRNKGNFPGRFSGRQFSNSRSEMNVSTLELGDSALYLCASSVGQGAGQPQHFGDGTRLSIL.

V usage is TRBV6-5 and J usage is TRBJ2-4; possible D gene TRBD2, 5 bases. CDR1 and CDR2 from the germline V gene are MNHEY and SVGAGI. The CDR3 runs to 18 residues. V lost 0 bases and J 0 bases, leaving 15 bases between the germline ends. Written as DNA, the CDR3 is TGTGCCAGCAGTTACTCGCCTGGCCTGGGAGTAGCCAAAAACATTCAGTACTTC. This sequence encodes CASSYSPGLGVAKNIQYF.

The J gene is TRBJ2-1, the V gene TRBV5-1; 7 bases map to TRBD2. The CDR3 is 15 residues long. Germline assignment: CDR1 SGHRS and CDR2 YFSETQ. After removal of 4 bases from V and 5 bases from J, the junction contained 9 bases not matched to a gene. CDR3 coding DNA: TGCGCCAGCAGCCCTAGGGGAGGGCGAGACAATGAGCAGTTCTTC. Residues: CASSPRGGRDNEQFF.

V usage is TRBV11-2 and J usage is TRBJ2-6; 8 nucleotides line up with TRBD2. CDR3 size: 16 residues. CDR1 is SGHAT, CDR2 FQNNGV, per germline. V lost 7 bases and J lost 0; bases outside the gene matches: 5. DNA for the CDR3: TGTGCCAGCAAGCTTGCGGGGGGCTCTGGGGCCAACGTCCTGACTTTC. Encoded protein: CASKLAGGSGANVLTF. The full variable domain, rest sourced from reference TRBV11-2 and TRBJ2-6, is EAGVAQSPRYKIIEKRQSVAFWCNPISGHATLYWYQQILGQGPKLLIQFQNNGVVDDSQLPKDRFSAERLKGVDSTLKIQPAKLEDSAVYLCASKLAGGSGANVLTFGAGSRLTVL.

Here the CDR3 DNA reads TGTGCCAGCAGCTCCCCCGGACTGTTCAATGAGCAGTTCTTC. This sequence encodes CASSSPGLFNEQFF. The chain joins TRBV7-2 to TRBJ2-1; possible D gene TRBD2, 5 bases. The length of the CDR3 is 14 residues. Germline V gene data show CDR1 as SGHTA and CDR2 as FQGNSA. The V end was cut by 4 bases, the J end by 6 bases, with 13 bases between.

This clonotype was picked up a small number of times. The J gene is TRBJ2-3, the V gene TRBV2, with TRBD1 as a possible D gene (7 bases). CDR1 and CDR2 from the germline V gene are SNHLY and FYNNEI. The CDR3 extends over 13 amino acids. Trimming removed 11 bases at V and 6 bases at J, with 18 bases between. CDR3 sequence: CAQGGPHDDTQYF. The CDR3 DNA is TGTGCCCAGGGGGGACCTCATGACGATACGCAGTATTTT. The complete variable domain, with remaining parts taken from reference TRBV2 and TRBJ2-3, reads EPEVTQTPSHQVTQMGQEVILRCVPISNHLYFYWYRQILGQKVEFLVSFYNNEISEKSEIFDDQFSVERPDGSNFTLKIRSTKLEDSAMYFCAQGGPHDDTQYFGPGTRLTVL.

The chain links TRBV5-1 to TRBJ2-1; D is uncertain. The length of the CDR3 is 15 residues. Trimming cost V 1 base and J 2 bases, with 10 bases left between them. Per the germline V gene, CDR1 is SGHRS and CDR2 is YFSETQ. The CDR3 DNA reads as TGCGCCAGCAGCTTGTTCGAGGCTACCTACAATGAGCAGTTCTTC. It is translated as CASSLFEATYNEQFF. Using reference TRBV5-1 and TRBJ2-1 for the parts outside the CDR3, the full variable domain is KAGVTQTPRYLIKTRGQQVTLSCSPISGHRSVSWYQQTPGQGLQFLFEYFSETQRNKGNFPGRFSGRQFSNSRSEMNVSTLELGDSALYLCASSLFEATYNEQFFGPGTRLTVL.

This clonotype has only a few counts. V usage is TRBV6-6 and J usage is TRBJ1-6; D remains ambiguous. V lost 4 bases and J lost 8, with 9 bases in between. The CDR3 covers 13 residues. Germline values: CDR1 MNHNY, CDR2 SVGAGI (reference sequence). Here the CDR3 DNA reads TGTGCCAGCAGTTTCCGATTCGATTCACCCCTCCACTTT. Protein: CASSFRFDSPLHF.

This chain connects TRBV7-2 to TRBJ1-5; possible D gene TRBD1, 6 bases. The germline V gene encodes CDR1 SGHTA and CDR2 FQGNSA. The CDR3 is 13 amino acids. V lost 5 bases to trimming and J lost 7 bases, with 12 bases between them. CDR3 coding DNA: TGTGCCAGCAGCGGACAGACCGGGCAGCCCCAGCATTTT. Protein sequence: CASSGQTGQPQHF.

This rearrangement joins TRBV7-9 to TRBJ1-2, with TRBD1 matching over 10 bases. The CDR3 is 14 amino acids. Germline V gives CDR1 SEHNR, CDR2 FQNEAQ (reference sequence). The J segment lost 4 bases and the V segment lost 5 bases, leaving 4 bases of the junction unmatched. Here the CDR3 reads CASSLGQGPYGYTF. Written as DNA, the CDR3 is TGTGCCAGCAGCCTGGGACAGGGGCCCTATGGCTACACCTTC.

The CDR3 region has the DNA TGTGCCAGCAGCCCCGGGATAGCGGGAGCAGGCGAGCAGTACTTC. Translation gives CASSPGIAGAGEQYF. The chain links TRBV5-8 to TRBJ2-4; 9 nucleotides align to TRBD2. With the DNA end fitting TRBJ2-7 better, the J assignment may be wrong. The CDR3 has 15 amino acids. Germline V gene data show CDR1 as SGHTS and CDR2 as YDEGEE.

The J gene is TRBJ2-5, the V gene TRBV11-2; 8 bases map to TRBD2. The J call is in doubt because the DNA end fits TRBJ2-7 better. There are 18 residues in the CDR3. From germline, CDR1 is SGHAT and CDR2 FQNNGV. For the CDR3, the DNA is TGTGCCAGCAGCCCCATCGGGAGGGCCAACGGCCGCAGCTACGAGCAGTACTTC. It specifies CASSPIGRANGRSYEQYF.

The chain has TRBV15 and TRBJ2-1; D might be TRBD2 (6 bases). The CDR3 extends over 16 amino acids. Trimming cost V 5 bases and J 8 bases, with 22 bases left between them. CDR1 and CDR2 from the germline V gene are LNHNV and YYDKDF (reference sequence). The DNA of the CDR3 is TGTGCCACCAGCGGACCTAGCGAGAGGGGTTTTGATGAGCAGTTCTTC. This sequence encodes CATSGPSERGFDEQFF. The full variable domain, rest sourced from reference TRBV15 and TRBJ2-1, is DAMVIQNPRYQVTQFGKPVTLSCSQTLNHNVMYWYQQKSSQAPKLLFHYYDKDFNNEADTPDNFQSRRPNTSFCFLDIRSPGLGDTAMYLCATSGPSERGFDEQFFGPGTRLTVL.

In its sample, this clonotype was seen a few times. J is TRBJ2-7 and V is TRBV23-1, with 10 bases aligning to TRBD1. TRBV23-1 qualifies as an ORF whose function is uncertain. The CDR3 contains 14 residues. The V segment lost 6 bases and the J segment 7 bases; nucleotides outside the gene matches: 9. In DNA, the CDR3 is TGCGCCAGCAGCCCTGCGGGACAGGGGACTGAGCAGTACTTC. It translates to CASSPAGQGTEQYF.

The chain is built from TRBV6-5 and TRBJ2-7, with 7 bases fitting TRBD2. CDR3 length equals 15 residues. Germline loops: CDR1 MNHEY, CDR2 SVGAGI. Unmatched junction bases numbered 11, after V lost 5 bases and J lost 4 bases. CDR3 region: CASSKPGLTSYEQYF. The CDR3 DNA reads as TGTGCCAGCAGTAAACCGGGACTAACATCATACGAGCAGTACTTC.

The chain recombines TRBV20-1 with TRBJ2-1, with 9 bases that match TRBD1. CDR1 is DFQATT and CDR2 is SNEGSKA in the germline V gene (reference sequence). The trim removed 3 bases at V and 7 bases at J, leaving 1 base unmatched. The CDR3 spans 12 residues. The CDR3 DNA sequence: TGCAGTGCTAGGGGGACAGGGAATGAGCAGTTCTTC. It codes for CSARGTGNEQFF.

This clonotype came up a few times. V usage is TRBV7-2 and J usage is TRBJ2-4; D is possibly TRBD2 (6 bases). V was clipped by 5 bases and J by 1 base, with 15 bases between them. CDR3 length: 16 residues. CDR1 is SGHTA and CDR2 is FQGNSA in the germline V gene. CDR3 protein: CASSQSGWLAKNIQYF. The DNA of the CDR3 is TGTGCCAGCAGCCAAAGCGGGTGGTTGGCCAAAAACATTCAGTACTTC.